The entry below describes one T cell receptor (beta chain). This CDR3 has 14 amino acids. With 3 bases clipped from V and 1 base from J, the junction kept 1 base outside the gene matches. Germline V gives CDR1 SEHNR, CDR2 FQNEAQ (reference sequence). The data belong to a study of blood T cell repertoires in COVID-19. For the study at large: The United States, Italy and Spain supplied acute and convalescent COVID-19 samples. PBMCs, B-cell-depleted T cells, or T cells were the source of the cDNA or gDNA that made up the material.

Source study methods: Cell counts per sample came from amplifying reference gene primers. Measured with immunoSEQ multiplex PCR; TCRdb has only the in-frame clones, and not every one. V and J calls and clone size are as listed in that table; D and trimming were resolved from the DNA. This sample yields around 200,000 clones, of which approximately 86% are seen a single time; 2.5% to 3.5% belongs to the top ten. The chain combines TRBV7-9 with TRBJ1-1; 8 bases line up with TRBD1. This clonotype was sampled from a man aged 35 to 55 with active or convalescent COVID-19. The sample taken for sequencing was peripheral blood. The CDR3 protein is CASSFDRGNTEAFF. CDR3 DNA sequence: TGTGCCAGCAGCTTCGACAGGGGGAACACTGAAGCTTTCTTT.